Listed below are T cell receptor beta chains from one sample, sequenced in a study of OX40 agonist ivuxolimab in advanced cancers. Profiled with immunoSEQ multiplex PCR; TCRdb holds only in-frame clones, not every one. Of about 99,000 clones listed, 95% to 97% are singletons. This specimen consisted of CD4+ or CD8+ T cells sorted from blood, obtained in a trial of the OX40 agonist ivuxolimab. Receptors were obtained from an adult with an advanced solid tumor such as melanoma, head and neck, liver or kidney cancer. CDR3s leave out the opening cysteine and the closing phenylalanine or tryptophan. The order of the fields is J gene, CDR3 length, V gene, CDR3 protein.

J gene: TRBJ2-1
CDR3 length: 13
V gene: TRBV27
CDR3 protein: ASSLEGGGYNEQF

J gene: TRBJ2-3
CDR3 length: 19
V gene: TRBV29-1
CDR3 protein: SVVGVGATSGGYTSTDTQY

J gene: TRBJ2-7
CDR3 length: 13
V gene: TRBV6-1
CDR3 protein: ASSSMDRGPYEQY

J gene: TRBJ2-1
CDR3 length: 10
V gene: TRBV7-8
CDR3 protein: ASSLVLDEQF

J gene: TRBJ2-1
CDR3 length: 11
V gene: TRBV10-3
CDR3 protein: AISPGLNNEQF

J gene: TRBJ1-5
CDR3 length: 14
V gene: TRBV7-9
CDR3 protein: ASSKSQTGSNQPQH

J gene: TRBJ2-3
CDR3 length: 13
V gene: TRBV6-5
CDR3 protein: ASSWPSGGSDTQY

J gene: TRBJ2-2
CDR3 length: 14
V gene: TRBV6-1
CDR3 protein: ASSELTSIETGELF

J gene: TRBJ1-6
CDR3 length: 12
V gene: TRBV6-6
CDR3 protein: ATLGGAHNSPLH

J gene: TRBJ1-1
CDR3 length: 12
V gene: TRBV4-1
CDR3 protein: ASSQGPGNTEAF

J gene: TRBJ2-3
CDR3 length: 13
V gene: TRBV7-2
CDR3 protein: ASSLASGSGDTQY

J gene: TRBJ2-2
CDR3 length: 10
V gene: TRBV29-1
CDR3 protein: SGGPNTGELF

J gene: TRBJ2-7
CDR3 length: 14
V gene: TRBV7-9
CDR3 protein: ASSLSPPLAGVEQY

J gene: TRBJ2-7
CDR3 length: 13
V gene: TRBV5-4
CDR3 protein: ASSLGQGPSYEQY

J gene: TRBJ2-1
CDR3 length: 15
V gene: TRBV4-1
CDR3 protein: ASSLGSALNSYNEQF